Following are 30 T cell receptor beta chains from one sample sequenced in a study of early T cells in non-severe SARS-CoV-2 infection. TCRdb re-derived calls from the 5' RACE reads in MiXCR, one entry per CDR3 protein. The table lists about 52,000 distinct CDR3 sequences, approximately 9.9% of them singletons, with over 10% in the top ten. Material for sequencing was whole blood. These receptors were collected from an adult who was a healthcare worker with PCR-confirmed SARS-CoV-2 infection or an uninfected control (not recorded which).

At least ten counts were recorded for this clonotype. V usage is TRBV7-2 and J usage is TRBJ2-1, with a weak D call TRBD2 (6 bases). The CDR3 covers 15 residues. The ends were cut back, 2 bases at V and 8 bases at J, with 16 bases in the middle. Germline loops: CDR1 SGHTA, CDR2 FQGNSA. CDR3 sequence reads: CASSLRESGLYEQFF. CDR3 coding DNA: TGTGCCAGCAGCTTAAGGGAATCGGGACTTTATGAGCAGTTCTTC.

This clonotype was seen more than once but under ten times. The chain recombines TRBV7-2 with TRBJ2-7, with 8 bases aligning to TRBD2. The CDR3 runs 16 residues. The ends lost 1 base at V and 0 bases at J; junction bases unmatched: 5. The germline CDR1 and CDR2 sequences are SGHTA and FQGNSA. The CDR3 DNA reads TGTGCCAGCAGCTTAGTGGCGGGGGGTTTCTCCTACGAGCAGTACTTC. Translation: CASSLVAGGFSYEQYF.

This clonotype was seen a handful of times. This rearrangement joins TRBV6-5 to TRBJ2-5; tentatively, D is TRBD1 (6 bases). Germline loops: CDR1 MNHEY, CDR2 SVGAGI. Trimming shortened V by 2 bases and J by 1 base, and 20 bases separated the two germline ends. This CDR3 spans 18 amino acids. The DNA of the CDR3 is TGTGCCAGCAGTTACCTGGTGGGGGCGAAGGGGGTCCAAGAGACCCAGTACTTC. Protein sequence: CASSYLVGAKGVQETQYF.

The chain couples TRBV6-6 to TRBJ1-6; D is undetermined. The length of the CDR3 is 15 residues. V lost 2 bases and J lost 7, with 12 bases in between. CDR1 and CDR2 from the germline V gene are MNHNY and SVGAGI (reference sequence). CDR3 DNA: TGTGCCAGCAGTTACCGGGTACCTGGGAATTCACCCCTCCACTTT. Translation gives CASSYRVPGNSPLHF.

Ten or more counts support this clonotype. This sequence joins TRBV7-2 and TRBJ2-7, with 7 bases fitting TRBD2. Germline V gene data show CDR1 as SGHTA and CDR2 as FQGNSA. V lost 8 bases, J lost 2 bases, and 6 bases stayed unmatched. This CDR3 spans 13 amino acids. DNA for the CDR3: TGTGCCAGCGCGGGAGCCTCACCCTACGAGCAGTACTTC. Protein: CASAGASPYEQYF.

This clonotype was found a few times. V gene TRBV7-9 combines with J gene TRBJ2-5; D is unresolved. The CDR3 loop spans 15 amino acids. V lost 5 bases, J lost 5 bases, and 18 bases lay in between. CDR1 and CDR2 (germline): SEHNR, FQNEAQ (reference sequence). The CDR3 here is CASSPNTIQHETQYF. The CDR3 bases are TGTGCCAGCAGCCCCAACACAATACAGCATGAGACCCAGTACTTC.

Remarks on this clonotype: A read error may explain this, as a much larger clone is one base away. The gene calls are TRBV6-1 and TRBJ2-3, with D possibly called TRBD1 or TRBD2 (6 bases each). CDR3 size: 15 residues. Germline values: CDR1 MNHNS, CDR2 SASEGT. This CDR3 reads CASSGGALGTDTKYF. In DNA form, the CDR3 reads TGTGCCAGCAGTGGGGGGGCGCTGGGCACAGATACGAAGTATTTT.

This clonotype showed up many times. The chain links TRBV7-6 to TRBJ2-5; D is ambiguous. The germline V and J ends were trimmed by 2 bases and 4 bases, with 8 bases remaining between them. The length of the CDR3 is 13 residues. Looked up from germline, CDR1 is SGHVS and CDR2 is FNYEAQ. CDR3 in DNA: TGTGCCAGCAGCTTACAACCCGTAGAGACCCAGTACTTC. This gives the protein CASSLQPVETQYF.

This clonotype was seen repeatedly, ten times or more. The chain carries TRBV7-6 and TRBJ1-3; D gene ambiguous. Germline lookup yields CDR1 SGHVS and CDR2 FNYEAQ. Trimming cost V 1 base and J 4 bases, with 5 bases left between them. There are 13 residues in the CDR3. The DNA for the CDR3 is TGTGCCAGCAGCTTAGGAAGCGGAAACACCATATATTTT. Its protein product is CASSLGSGNTIYF.

The chain recombines TRBV6-6 with TRBJ2-6; D is undetermined. V was pared by 6 bases and J by 1 base, with 28 bases between. The CDR3 extends over 21 amino acids. Germline V gene lookup returns CDR1 MNHNY and CDR2 SVGAGI (reference sequence). For the CDR3, the DNA is TGTGCCAGCAGAACCCAGCTGGGTTGGAATGTCAAAAGGTCTGGGGCCAACGTCCTGACTTTC. This codes for CASRTQLGWNVKRSGANVLTF.

In its sample, this clonotype was seen many times. The rearrangement uses TRBV7-2 and TRBJ1-5; D ambiguous. This CDR3 contains 16 residues. With 0 bases removed from V and 3 bases from J, the gap between germline ends came to 12 bases. The germline V gene has CDR1 SGHTA and CDR2 FQGNSA. DNA for the CDR3: TGTGCCAGCAGCTTAGCTGGTTGGCGGATCAATCAGCCCCAGCATTTT. Its translation is CASSLAGWRINQPQHF.

This clonotype was detected only a few times. The V gene is TRBV7-2, the J gene TRBJ1-2; possibly TRBD1 for D (6 bases). Between the trimmed V and J ends, which lost 1 base and 5 bases, there was a span of 11 bases. The CDR3 is 14 amino acids. Germline V CDR1 and CDR2: SGHTA, FQGNSA. In DNA, the CDR3 is TGTGCCAGCAGCTTAGTTCGGCAGGGGTATGGCTACACCTTC. It is translated as CASSLVRQGYGYTF.

This clonotype was observed a handful of times. J is TRBJ2-1 and V is TRBV9, with 16 positions matching TRBD2. This CDR3 has 18 amino acids. Trimming removed 2 bases from V and 4 bases from J; junction bases left unmatched: 6. Germline values: CDR1 SGDLS, CDR2 YYNGEE. The CDR3 is CASSVGTSGRVLYNEQFF. The CDR3 DNA reads TGTGCCAGCAGCGTTGGGACTAGCGGGAGGGTGTTATACAATGAGCAGTTCTTC.

This clonotype was counted a few times. The gene calls are TRBV27 and TRBJ2-7, with D tentatively TRBD2 (5 bases). V lost 6 bases and J 4 bases, leaving 19 bases between the germline ends. Germline loops: CDR1 MNHEY, CDR2 SMNVEV (reference sequence). CDR3 length: 15 residues. Here the CDR3 reads CASRPMAGRGYEQYF. The CDR3 bases are TGTGCCAGCAGACCCATGGCGGGCCGGGGTTACGAGCAGTACTTC.

The chain carries TRBV4-2 and TRBJ1-2, with 12 bases matching TRBD1. V was clipped by 1 base and J by 3 bases; unmatched bases: 3. The germline CDR1 and CDR2 sequences are LGHNA and YNFKEQ. This CDR3 contains 16 residues. The CDR3 loop is CASSQAGTGGDYGYTF. Here the CDR3 DNA reads TGTGCCAGCAGCCAAGCCGGGACAGGGGGCGACTATGGCTACACCTTC.

This clonotype was detected ten times or more. The genes are TRBV7-2 and TRBJ1-2; no firm D call. Germline V gene sequence: CDR1 SGHTA, CDR2 FQGNSA. The V end was cut by 0 bases, the J end by 8 bases, with 4 bases between. The CDR3 contains 11 residues. The CDR3 coding sequence is TGTGCCAGCAGCTTAGCGCAAGGCTACACCTTC. It encodes CASSLAQGYTF.

This clonotype was seen many times. The chain joins TRBV20-1 to TRBJ2-1; D is perhaps TRBD1 or TRBD2 (6 bases each). The CDR3 runs to 15 residues. Germline-derived CDR1 and CDR2 are DFQATT and SNEGSKA (reference sequence). The ends were cut back, 0 bases at V and 4 bases at J, with 13 bases in the middle. The CDR3 nucleotides read TGCAGTGCTAGAGATCGGGGGCGGAGTTACAATGAGCAGTTCTTC. Translating gives CSARDRGRSYNEQFF.

In this sample, this clonotype turned up a few times. The chain joins TRBV12-3 or TRBV12-4 to TRBJ2-1; no clear D gene. The CDR3 covers 11 residues. V lost 8 bases and J lost 9, with 11 bases in between. The DNA for the CDR3 is TGTGCCAGCGGAGTCGATGGTGAGCAGTTCTTC. This sequence encodes CASGVDGEQFF.

This clonotype was recorded at least ten times. The rearrangement joins TRBV5-6 to TRBJ2-7, with D maybe TRBD2 (6 bases). V was cut by 2 bases and J by 5 bases, with 11 bases left in between. Germline V gives CDR1 SGHDT, CDR2 YYEEEE. This CDR3 region has 13 residues. CDR3 nucleotides: TGTGCCAGCAGCTTAGGCGGAGGGAACGAGCAGTACTTC. Translating it yields CASSLGGGNEQYF.

The chain carries TRBV6-6 and TRBJ1-1; the D is unclear. V was clipped by 6 bases and J by 1 base, with 15 bases between them. CDR3 length: 15 residues. CDR1 and CDR2 (germline): MNHNY, SVGAGI (reference sequence). The CDR3 reads CASSPFKGPNTEAFF. The CDR3 region has the DNA TGTGCCAGCAGCCCCTTTAAAGGACCGAACACTGAAGCTTTCTTT.

At least ten counts were recorded for this clonotype. The chain employs TRBV28 and TRBJ2-1; D call uncertain. The germline V gene encodes CDR1 MDHEN and CDR2 SYDVKM. There are 12 residues in the CDR3. V was clipped by 6 bases and J by 7 bases, with 10 bases between them. For the CDR3, the DNA is TGTGCCAGCAGGGTATTAATGAATGAGCAGTTCTTC. Translating it yields CASRVLMNEQFF.

This clonotype was counted at least ten times. The V gene is TRBV7-9, the J gene TRBJ1-1; D not resolved. V gave up 5 bases and J gave up 8 bases, with 12 bases separating them. The CDR3 has 12 amino acids. Germline V lookup: CDR1 SEHNR, CDR2 FQNEAQ (reference sequence). The CDR3 DNA reads as TGTGCCAGCAGCCCAACGGCTGGAGAAGCTTTCTTT. Translation gives CASSPTAGEAFF.

The chain combines TRBV7-8 with TRBJ2-5, with 8 bases matching TRBD1. This CDR3 has 14 amino acids. The V segment lost 5 bases and the J segment 5 bases; nucleotides outside the gene matches: 7. CDR1 is SGHVS, CDR2 FQNEAQ, per germline. CDR3 region: CASSPGQAGETQYF. The CDR3 region has the DNA TGTGCCAGCAGCCCGGGACAGGCGGGGGAGACCCAGTACTTC.

This clonotype was seen repeatedly, ten times or more. The rearrangement links TRBV11-2 to TRBJ1-6; 9 bases align to TRBD1. Germline CDR1 and CDR2: SGHAT and FQNNGV. J gave up 7 bases and V 5 bases, and 6 bases lay outside the gene matches. CDR3 length: 15 amino acids. The CDR3 DNA reads TGTGCCAGCAGCATGAACAGGGGGCGGAATTCACCCCTCCACTTT. Its protein product is CASSMNRGRNSPLHF.

The chain employs TRBV12-3 or TRBV12-4 and TRBJ2-7; D not certain. The V gene lost 10 bases and the J gene lost 0 bases, with 13 bases spanning the gap. The CDR3 runs to 13 residues. The CDR3 region is CANSSGVSYEQYF. CDR3 nucleotides: TGTGCCAACAGCTCGGGCGTCTCCTACGAGCAGTACTTC.

This chain joins TRBV7-8 and TRBJ2-5; no reliable D call. V lost 2 bases to trimming and J lost 1 base, with 5 bases between them. Germline V gives CDR1 SGHVS, CDR2 FQNEAQ. The CDR3 has 13 amino acids. DNA for the CDR3: TGTGCCAGCAGCTTAAGCTTCCAAGAGACCCAGTACTTC. Translated, it gives CASSLSFQETQYF.

This clonotype was counted a few times. This chain links TRBV5-1 with TRBJ2-3; 13 bases are shared with TRBD2. Germline V gene data show CDR1 as SGHRS and CDR2 as YFSETQ. This CDR3 has 20 amino acids. V lost 0 bases and J lost 6; bases outside the gene matches: 16. The CDR3 DNA sequence: TGCGCCAGCAGCTTGGCCGGGAACAGACCGACTAGCGGGGGGATCGATACGCAGTATTTT. Translated: CASSLAGNRPTSGGIDTQYF.

This clonotype was recorded at least ten times. The chain couples TRBV7-6 to TRBJ2-1; the match to TRBD2 covers 14 bases. CDR3 size: 16 residues. V trimming: 6 bases; J trimming: 7 bases; junction bases outside the gene matches: 8. Germline V gene lookup returns CDR1 SGHVS and CDR2 FNYEAQ. This chain's CDR3 is CASSPGRTSGRNEQFF. In DNA form, the CDR3 reads TGTGCCAGCAGTCCCGGTCGGACTAGCGGGAGGAATGAGCAGTTCTTC.

This sequence joins TRBV4-3 and TRBJ2-4; D not certain. Germline V lookup: CDR1 LGHNA, CDR2 YSLEER. Trimming pared 2 bases from V and 8 bases from J, leaving 7 bases between. The CDR3 is 12 amino acids. The CDR3 sequence is CASSQSGDIQYF. DNA of the CDR3: TGCGCCAGCAGCCAATCAGGCGACATTCAGTACTTC.

This clonotype was detected many times. The chain uses TRBV19 and TRBJ1-5; 7 nucleotides match TRBD1. J lost 0 bases, V lost 6 bases, and 17 bases had no gene match. This CDR3 region has 19 residues. Per germline, CDR1 LNHDA and CDR2 SQIVND (reference sequence). For the CDR3, the DNA is TGTGCCAGTAGCCATCCCCCCTGGACAGGCAAGAATAGCAATCAGCCCCAGCATTTT. As protein: CASSHPPWTGKNSNQPQHF.